This is a list of T cell receptor beta chains from one sample in a study of CD8+ T cells in alopecia areata. Sequenced by immunoSEQ multiplex PCR; TCRdb stores in-frame clones only, minus some. The sample yields 120,000 to 150,000 clones, roughly 50% seen once. The sequenced sample was CD4+ T cells sorted from blood. All receptors derive from a human donor with alopecia areata. Both conserved end residues are trimmed from each CDR3. A D gene is named only where the DNA matches it firmly.

>TRBV5-1|-|TRBJ1-1
ASSLQGTNTEAF
>TRBV5-1|-|TRBJ1-2
ASSDIGVSGGGYT
>TRBV15|TRBD2|TRBJ2-5
ATSSGLAGVSETQY
>TRBV5-1|-|TRBJ2-3
ASSDEADTQY
>TRBV2|-|TRBJ2-3
ASLARGADTQY
>TRBV29-1|TRBD1|TRBJ2-5
SVEDLPDRDQETQY
>TRBV11-3|-|TRBJ2-1
ASSPNPPLVGNEQF
>TRBV29-1|TRBD2|TRBJ2-7
SVESPSGSSYEQY
>TRBV5-1|-|TRBJ1-1
ASTVDGNTEAF
>TRBV4-1|-|TRBJ2-5
ASSQVPAETQY
>TRBV5-4|-|TRBJ1-2
ASSFSTANYGYT
>TRBV10-2|-|TRBJ1-2
ASSGMGKYGYT
>TRBV29-1|-|-
SVSGQADPYEQY
>TRBV29-1|-|TRBJ1-3
SVEAGAQDTIY
>TRBV6-1|-|TRBJ2-7
ASSDYASNSYEQY
>TRBV5-6|TRBD2|TRBJ2-5
ASSPQRELGETQY
>TRBV2|TRBD2|TRBJ2-3
ASRPGLLNTQY
>TRBV29-1|-|TRBJ2-7
SVVGGDEQY
>TRBV2|-|TRBJ2-2
ASREGPMAGELF
>TRBV5-1|-|TRBJ2-5
ASSIPSQETQY
>TRBV7-2|TRBD2|TRBJ2-7
ASSLNSGLAVSYEQY
>TRBV29-1|-|TRBJ2-3
SVEGSSLPTDTQY
>TRBV6-6|-|TRBJ2-7
ASSYPTGYEQY
>TRBV28|-|TRBJ2-1
ASSLMAPGDEQF
>TRBV5-4|TRBD1|TRBJ2-1
ASRGQTFSYNEQF
>TRBV28|TRBD2|TRBJ2-5
ASSLYPSSSGGPSVTQY
>TRBV5-1|-|TRBJ2-1
ASSLSGEQF
>TRBV7-9|-|TRBJ2-7
ASSPPSKGRFYEQY
>TRBV30|TRBD2|TRBJ2-7
AWSVAGNEQY
>TRBV25-1|-|TRBJ2-7
ASRRTAKPYEQY
>TRBV2|-|TRBJ1-5
ASSEANTGFSGNQPQH
>TRBV30|TRBD2|TRBJ2-7
AWSGGGPDAEQY
>TRBV7-9|-|TRBJ2-1
ASSNLGRHEQF
>TRBV5-1|TRBD2|TRBJ2-7
ASSLAGTSGGHGEQY
>TRBV28|-|TRBJ2-1
ASRHGTGEQF
>TRBV7-2|-|TRBJ2-5
ASSWGRDQGTQY
>TRBV6-6|-|TRBJ2-4
ASAARVLAKNIQY
>TRBV28|-|TRBJ2-7
ASSPLPPDFSYEQY
>TRBV25-1|-|TRBJ2-5
ASQDAQETQY
>TRBV7-2|TRBD2|TRBJ2-1
ASTVSLAGANEQF